This T cell receptor beta chain was identified in a study of blood T cell repertoires in COVID-19. Across the study: COVID-19 samples from acute and convalescent phases originated in the United States, Italy and Spain. Sources were T cells, B-cell-depleted T cells, or PBMCs; the material itself was cDNA or gDNA.

The CDR3 has 16 residues. Germline lookup yields CDR1 SGHRS and CDR2 YFSETQ. V was pared by 1 base and J by 5 bases, with 5 bases of the junction left unmatched. Authors' methods: Quantification of nucleated cells was approximated via reference gene primer amplification. Data came from immunoSEQ multiplex PCR; TCRdb stores just in-frame clones and leaves some out. Clonal size and the V and J genes are those of that table, whereas D and trimming came from the DNA. The sample lists about 110,000 clones, more than 75% occurring once. Source material: peripheral blood. This sequence was found in a woman in her forties or fifties with acute or convalescent COVID-19. The chain combines TRBV5-1 with TRBJ2-1, with 11 bases lining up with TRBD2. The CDR3 bases are TGCGCCAGCAGCTTGTATGGGACTAGCGGCCACAATGAGCAGTTCTTC. Amino acid sequence: CASSLYGTSGHNEQFF.